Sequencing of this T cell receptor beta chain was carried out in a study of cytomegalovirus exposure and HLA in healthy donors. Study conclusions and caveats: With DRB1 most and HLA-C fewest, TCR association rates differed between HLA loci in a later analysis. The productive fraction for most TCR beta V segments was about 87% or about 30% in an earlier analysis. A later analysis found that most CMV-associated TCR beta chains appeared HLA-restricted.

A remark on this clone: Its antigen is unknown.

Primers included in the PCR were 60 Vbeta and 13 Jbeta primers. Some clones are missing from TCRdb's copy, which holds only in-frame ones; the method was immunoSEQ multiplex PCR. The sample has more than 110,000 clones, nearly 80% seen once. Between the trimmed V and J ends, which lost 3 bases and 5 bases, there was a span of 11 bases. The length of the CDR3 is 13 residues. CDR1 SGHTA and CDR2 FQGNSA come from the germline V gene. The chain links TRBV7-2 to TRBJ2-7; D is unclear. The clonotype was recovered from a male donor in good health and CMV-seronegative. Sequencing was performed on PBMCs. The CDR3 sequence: CASSLILRHEQYF. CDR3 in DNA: TGTGCCAGCAGCTTGATACTCAGGCACGAGCAGTACTTC.